Sequencing of this T cell receptor beta chain was carried out in a study of OX40 agonist ivuxolimab in advanced cancers. Assay used: immunoSEQ multiplex PCR; TCRdb lists only in-frame clones, some missing. The repertoire holds more than 70,000 clones, 93% seen once, with around an eighth in the top ten. The CDR3 runs 15 residues. The junction had 3 bases not matched to a gene; V was cut back by 1 base and J by 1 base. Germline loops: CDR1 SGHRS, CDR2 YFSETQ. The gene calls are TRBV5-1 and TRBJ2-7, with TRBD1 identical over 9 bases. The receptor comes from an adult with an advanced solid tumor such as melanoma, head and neck, liver or kidney cancer. The material sequenced was CD4+ or CD8+ T cells sorted from blood, taken in a trial of the OX40 agonist ivuxolimab. The CDR3 region is CASSLRGQGSYEQYF. The DNA for the CDR3 is TGCGCCAGCAGCTTGAGGGGACAGGGATCCTACGAGCAGTACTTC.